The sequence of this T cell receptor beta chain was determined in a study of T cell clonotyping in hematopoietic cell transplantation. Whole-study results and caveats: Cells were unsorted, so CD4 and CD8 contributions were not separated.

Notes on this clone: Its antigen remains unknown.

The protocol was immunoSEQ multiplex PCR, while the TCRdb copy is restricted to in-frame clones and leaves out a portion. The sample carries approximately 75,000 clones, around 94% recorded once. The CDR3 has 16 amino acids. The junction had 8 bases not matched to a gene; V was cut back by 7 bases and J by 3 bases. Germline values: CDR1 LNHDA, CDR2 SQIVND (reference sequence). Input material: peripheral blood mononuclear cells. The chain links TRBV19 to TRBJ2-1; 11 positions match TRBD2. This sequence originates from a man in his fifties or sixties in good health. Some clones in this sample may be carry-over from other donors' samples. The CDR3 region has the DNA TGTGCCAGTAACTCCCTTCTAGCGGGAGGCTACAATGAGCAGTTCTTC. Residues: CASNSLLAGGYNEQFF.